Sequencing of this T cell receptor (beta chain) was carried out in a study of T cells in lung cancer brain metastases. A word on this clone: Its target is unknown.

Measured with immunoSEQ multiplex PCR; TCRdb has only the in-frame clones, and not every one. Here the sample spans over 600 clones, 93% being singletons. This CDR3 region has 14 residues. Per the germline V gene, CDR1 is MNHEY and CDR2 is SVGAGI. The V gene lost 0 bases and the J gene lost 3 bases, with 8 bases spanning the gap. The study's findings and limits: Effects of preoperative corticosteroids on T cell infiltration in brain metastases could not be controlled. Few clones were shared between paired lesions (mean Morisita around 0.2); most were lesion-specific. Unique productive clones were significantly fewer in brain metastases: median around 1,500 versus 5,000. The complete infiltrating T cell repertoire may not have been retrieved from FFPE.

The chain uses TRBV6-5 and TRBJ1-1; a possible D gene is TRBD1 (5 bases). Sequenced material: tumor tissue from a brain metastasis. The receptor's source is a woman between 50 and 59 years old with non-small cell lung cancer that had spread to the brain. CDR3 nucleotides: TGTGCCAGCAGTTACTCCTTGGGGGACACTGAAGCTTTCTTT. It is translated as CASSYSLGDTEAFF.